Below, 5 T cell receptor beta chains from the same sample are listed, as sequenced in a study of early T cells in non-severe SARS-CoV-2 infection. One entry per CDR3 protein results from TCRdb running MiXCR on the 5' RACE reads. The data show 69,000 or so distinct CDR3 sequences, with 4.6% seen just once and roughly 3.6% held by the top ten. The sample consisted of whole blood, taken at baseline. These receptors originate from an adult who was a healthcare worker with PCR-confirmed SARS-CoV-2 infection or an uninfected control (not recorded which). The donor label of this sample is uncertain.

This clonotype showed up many times. V and J are TRBV11-2 and TRBJ1-5; D is unclear. The CDR3 has 13 residues. The V end lost 5 bases, the J end lost 11 bases, and 16 bases lay between the germline ends. The germline gives CDR1 SGHAT, CDR2 FQNNGV. In nucleotides, the CDR3 is TGTGCCAGCAGCCCCGGGGATGGCGGGACCCAGCATTTT. This codes for CASSPGDGGTQHF.

The genes are TRBV12-3 or TRBV12-4 and TRBJ2-3, with D possibly TRBD2 on 5 matching bases. The CDR3 is 16 amino acids. The V gene lost 1 base and the J gene lost 6 bases, with 17 bases spanning the gap. CDR3 region: CASSLDGTSGLDTQYF. The CDR3 DNA reads as TGTGCCAGCAGTTTAGATGGCACTAGTGGCTTGGATACGCAGTATTTT.

This clonotype was detected only a few times. The CDR3 reads CASSRDPNTEAFF. The CDR3 region has the DNA TGCGCCAGCAGCCGGGACCCGAACACTGAAGCTTTCTTT. The rearrangement joins TRBV10-2 to TRBJ1-1, with D tentatively TRBD1 (5 bases). Per the germline V gene, CDR1 is WSHSY and CDR2 is SAAADI. The V and J ends lost 6 bases and 1 base respectively, with 9 bases between them. This CDR3 has 13 residues.

This clonotype was counted ten times or more. The J gene is TRBJ1-2, the V gene TRBV27, with D possibly TRBD1 on 5 matching bases. This CDR3 is built from 15 residues. Germline V gene lookup returns CDR1 MNHEY and CDR2 SMNVEV (reference sequence). Trimming pared 5 bases from V and 6 bases from J, leaving 19 bases between. CDR3 sequence (DNA): TGTGCCAGCAGTCGTACCGGGACCCTGGGAAATGGCTACACCTTC. Its translation: CASSRTGTLGNGYTF.

The V and J genes are TRBV7-9 and TRBJ2-2; the match to TRBD1 covers 12 bases. CDR1 is SEHNR, CDR2 FQNEAQ, per germline (reference sequence). V lost 9 bases and J lost 2; bases outside the gene matches: 1. This CDR3 is built from 14 residues. CDR3 sequence: CARGTGGNTGELFF. The DNA of the CDR3 is TGTGCCAGAGGGACAGGGGGCAACACCGGGGAGCTGTTTTTT.